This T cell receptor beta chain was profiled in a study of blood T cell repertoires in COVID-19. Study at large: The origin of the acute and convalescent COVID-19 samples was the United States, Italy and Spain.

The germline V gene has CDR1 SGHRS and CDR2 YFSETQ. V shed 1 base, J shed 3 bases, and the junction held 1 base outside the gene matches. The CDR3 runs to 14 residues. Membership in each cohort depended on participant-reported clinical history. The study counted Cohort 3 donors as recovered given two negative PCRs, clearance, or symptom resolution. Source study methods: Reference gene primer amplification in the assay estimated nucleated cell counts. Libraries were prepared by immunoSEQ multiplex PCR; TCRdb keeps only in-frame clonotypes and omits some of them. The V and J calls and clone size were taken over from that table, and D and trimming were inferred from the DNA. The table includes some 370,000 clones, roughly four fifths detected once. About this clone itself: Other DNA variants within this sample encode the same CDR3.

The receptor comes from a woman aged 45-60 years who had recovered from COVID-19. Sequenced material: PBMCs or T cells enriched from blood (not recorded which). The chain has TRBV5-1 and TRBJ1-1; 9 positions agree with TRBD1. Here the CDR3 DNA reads TGCGCCAGCAGCTTGACAGGGGGCGACACTGAAGCTTTCTTT. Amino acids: CASSLTGGDTEAFF.